A selection of T cell receptor beta chains follows, all from one sample in a study of tumor-infiltrating lymphocytes in oesophageal squamous cell carcinoma. In TCRdb, the PCR reads were re-called with MiXCR into one record per CDR3 protein. This sample carries some 21,000 distinct CDR3 sequences, around two fifths of them seen once, and the ten largest clones take 30% to 45%. The material sequenced was esophageal tumor tissue. These receptors all come from a male donor with esophageal squamous cell carcinoma. The CDR3 runs from the conserved cysteine through the conserved F or W. A D gene is named only where the DNA matches it firmly. Not every row has a clone size; where given, it reads once, few, many or a size class.

J gene | D gene | CDR3 length | clone size | V gene | CDR3 DNA | CDR3 protein
TRBJ2-7 | . | 13 | many | TRBV7-9 | TGTGCCAGCACCCTACAGGGAGACTACGAGCAGTACTTC | CASTLQGDYEQYF
TRBJ2-5 | . | 15 | . | TRBV7-2 | TGTGCCAGCAGCTTAGTCGGGACACCGAATTCACCCCTCCACTTC | CASSLVGTPNSPLHF
TRBJ2-1 | TRBD2 | 14 | . | TRBV11-2 | TGTGCCAGCAGTACCGGGGGGGCTGGGGATGAGCAGTTCTTC | CASSTGGAGDEQFF
TRBJ2-4 | TRBD2 | 16 | few | TRBV5-6 | TGTGCCAGCAGCTTGGCCAGGCGGGGGTCAAGAAACATTCAGTACTTC | CASSLARRGSRNIQYF
TRBJ2-1 | TRBD2 | 14 | . | TRBV7-4 | TGTGCCAGCAGCTTAAACGGGGGGACCGATGAGCAGTTCTTC | CASSLNGGTDEQFF
TRBJ2-1 | . | 16 | few | TRBV6-4 | TGTGCCAGCAGTCCCTTAGGGATAGTCTCGAACAATGAGCAGTTCTTC | CASSPLGIVSNNEQFF
TRBJ2-3 | . | 13 | . | TRBV5-5 | TGTGCCAGCAGCTTGGAAGTTCGCGTTACGCAGTATTTT | CASSLEVRVTQYF
TRBJ2-1 | TRBD2 | 16 | . | TRBV27 | TGTGCCAGTAGTAGCGGGAGCGTACCCTCCTACAATGAGCAGTTCTTC | CASSSGSVPSYNEQFF
TRBJ2-5 | . | 18 | many | TRBV11-2 | TGTGCCAGCAGCTTAGTGGGTACGGCAGTCGGCCCCCTCAGGGCGCAGTACTTC | CASSLVGTAVGPLRAQYF
TRBJ2-7 | . | 16 | few | TRBV13 | TGTGCCAGCAGCTTATATCGGGGGTTCTCCTACAATGAGCAGTACTTC | CASSLYRGFSYNEQYF
TRBJ2-1 | TRBD2 | 17 | many | TRBV6-6 | TGTGCCAGCAGTTACAAGGGACTAGCGGTAGGCGTTGATGAGCAGTTCTTC | CASSYKGLAVGVDEQFF
TRBJ1-6 | TRBD1 | 18 | many | TRBV5-1 | TGCGCCACCAGCTTACAGGGGGCGGGAGGGCCCTATAATTCACCCCTCCACTTT | CATSLQGAGGPYNSPLHF
TRBJ1-1 | . | 19 | many | TRBV19 | TGTGCCAGTACCATCGGGCAGGGGATGCTTGATGTTCGGGACACTGAAGCTTTCTTT | CASTIGQGMLDVRDTEAFF
TRBJ2-5 | TRBD2 | 19 | many | TRBV5-1 | TGCGCCAGCAGCTTGGGACCGGGACTAGCGGGGGGGCTTCTGGAGACCCAGTACTTC | CASSLGPGLAGGLLETQYF
TRBJ2-7 | . | 13 | few | TRBV20-1 | TGCAGTGCTTCCGGGACTCAAACCTACGAGCAGTACTTC | CSASGTQTYEQYF
TRBJ2-7 | TRBD1 | 14 | . | TRBV9 | TGTGCCAGCAGCGGTGGGACAGGGAGGTACGAGCAGTACTTC | CASSGGTGRYEQYF
TRBJ2-3 | . | 12 | . | TRBV7-2 | TGTGCCAGCAGCTCAGTAGGAGATACGCAGTATTTT | CASSSVGDTQYF
TRBJ2-1 | TRBD2 | 14 | . | TRBV7-9 | TGTGCCAGCAGCTCCGGGGGGGCCGATAATGAGCAGTTCTTC | CASSSGGADNEQFF
TRBJ2-7 | TRBD2 | 16 | . | TRBV7-4 | TGTGCCAGCAGCTCCCACGGCGGGCGGGAGAACTACGAGCAGTACTTC | CASSSHGGRENYEQYF
TRBJ2-5 | TRBD1 | 15 | . | TRBV5-4 | TGCGCCAGCAGCTTTTACAGGGGGCATCAAGAGACCCAGTACTTC | CASSFYRGHQETQYF
TRBJ2-7 | TRBD1 | 14 | many | TRBV6-1 | TGTGCCAGCAGTGCTACCCGGGACAGCTACGAGCAGTACTTC | CASSATRDSYEQYF
TRBJ2-1 | . | 14 | few | TRBV4-1 | TGCGCCAGCAGTCAGGACTTCTTTTACAATGAGCAGTTCTTC | CASSQDFFYNEQFF